Listed here is a single T cell receptor beta chain. The CDR3 spans 15 residues. V was pared by 3 bases and J by 2 bases, with 14 bases between. The data stem from a study of blood T cell repertoires in COVID-19. Background on the study: PBMCs, B-cell-depleted T cells, or T cells provided the cDNA or gDNA that made up the material.

TCRdb's table, derived via immunoSEQ multiplex PCR, lists solely in-frame clones and lacks some. Found here are some 190,000 clones, 80% to 90% of them singletons; the top ten hold roughly 3.5%. What was sequenced was peripheral blood. The receptor was derived from a man aged 60 to 75 with acute or convalescent COVID-19. The chain recombines TRBV23-1 with TRBJ2-7; D is undetermined. TRBV23-1 belongs to the ORF category, with a function that is uncertain. Written as DNA, the CDR3 is TGCGCCAGCAGTCACCCCGGGTTATACCCCTACGAGCAGTACTTC. Residues: CASSHPGLYPYEQYF.